This is a list of T cell receptor beta chains from one sample in a study of Ad26.COV2.S vaccination and SARS-CoV-2 variants. TCRdb's copy holds only in-frame clones and misses some; the assay was immunoSEQ multiplex PCR. This sample has 380,000 or so clones, with 86% found just once. The sequencing here drew on peripheral blood, taken in a trial of Ad26.COV2.S vaccine versus placebo. Source of these receptors: a person aged 18-65 years who received the Ad26.COV2.S COVID-19 vaccine or a placebo. The CDR3 runs from the conserved cysteine through the conserved F or W. Each record gives: clone size, J gene, V gene, D gene, CDR3 protein, CDR3 DNA. D genes are given only for firm matches. Where a row states a size, it is once, few, many or the class of an expanded clone; other rows omit it.

many	TRBJ1-1	TRBV28	NA	CASLPAGALYAFF	TGTGCCAGCCTCCCCGCGGGAGCCTTATATGCTTTCTTT
NA	TRBJ2-3	TRBV2	TRBD2	CASRVAGGHATQYF	TGTGCCAGCAGAGTAGCGGGGGGGCATGCTACGCAGTATTTT
NA	TRBJ2-7	TRBV4-1	NA	CASSQEGLPDQYF	TGCGCCAGCAGCCAAGAGGGACTTCCGGATCAGTACTTC
NA	TRBJ2-5	TRBV7-2	TRBD2	CASSSTALAGPLKETQYF	TGTGCCAGCAGCTCAACAGCACTAGCGGGACCGCTTAAAGAGACCCAGTACTTC
NA	TRBJ2-3	TRBV3-1/TRBV3-2	TRBD2	CASSKGAGADTQYF	TGTGCCAGCAGCAAAGGAGCGGGGGCAGATACGCAGTATTTT
NA	TRBJ2-5	TRBV4-2	TRBD2	CASSQGGELAGKETQYF	TGTGCCAGCAGCCAAGGAGGGGAACTAGCGGGGAAAGAGACCCAGTACTTC
NA	TRBJ1-1	TRBV28	NA	CASSFSDREAFF	TGTGCCAGCAGTTTTTCGGACAGAGAAGCTTTCTTT
NA	TRBJ2-7	TRBV21-1	NA	CASFGGSLEQYF	TGTGCCAGCTTCGGGGGGAGTTTGGAGCAGTACTTC
NA	TRBJ1-5	TRBV7-9	NA	CASSFGGLGNQPQHF	TGTGCCAGCAGCTTTGGAGGGTTAGGCAATCAGCCCCAGCATTTT
NA	TRBJ1-2	TRBV20-1	NA	CSAEKSYGYTF	TGCAGTGCTGAGAAGAGCTATGGCTACACCTTC
once	TRBJ1-2	TRBV3-1/TRBV3-2	TRBD1	CASSQDLGTDYGYTF	TGTGCCAGCAGCCAAGATCTCGGGACAGATTATGGCTACACCTTC
NA	TRBJ2-2	TRBV12-3/TRBV12-4	NA	CASSSAGELFF	TGTGCCAGCAGTTCCGCCGGGGAGCTGTTTTTT
NA	TRBJ1-3	TRBV6-2/TRBV6-3	NA	CASSRRESGNTIYF	TGTGCCAGCAGTCGCAGGGAGTCCGGAAACACCATATATTTT
NA	TRBJ2-7	TRBV6-2/TRBV6-3	TRBD1	CASSSSSGTGIYEQYF	TGTGCCAGCAGTTCTTCCTCCGGGACAGGAATCTACGAGCAGTACTTC
NA	TRBJ2-1	TRBV4-1	TRBD1	CASSQGGQGVDEQFF	TGCGCCAGCAGCCAAGGGGGACAGGGGGTCGATGAGCAGTTCTTC
NA	TRBJ2-7	TRBV6-6	TRBD2	CASSPTGTSGAYAYEQYF	TGTGCCAGCAGTCCGACCGGGACTAGCGGGGCTTACGCCTACGAGCAGTACTTC
NA	TRBJ1-2	TRBV19	NA	CASSTYRVHYGYTF	TGTGCCAGTAGTACGTACCGGGTCCACTATGGCTACACCTTC